The TCR beta chain under discussion was sequenced for a study of T cell responses to AZD1222 COVID-19 vaccine. General study findings and limits: At 160-218 and 743-854, vaccine-associated CD4 TCRs were dominant, and they spanned spike. It should be noted that donors were predominantly white British and more often female, and clonal diversity was possibly underestimated.

Sequencing was performed with immunoSEQ multiplex PCR; in TCRdb, only in-frame clones are kept and a portion is missing. Of under 150,000 clones listed, around 90% were seen once; the top ten hold over 2.5%. Per the germline V gene, CDR1 is SGHDT and CDR2 is YYEEEE. The CDR3 spans 16 residues. The V end lost 0 bases, the J end lost 2 bases, and 9 bases lay between the germline ends. In regard to this clone: Antigen unknown.

The chain joins TRBV5-6 to TRBJ2-6; D is undetermined. The sample was peripheral blood, taken on day 0 of AZD1222 vaccination. The sequence was collected from an adult in good health. The CDR3 DNA reads TGTGCCAGCAGCTTGGTGCCCCAGGCTGGGGCCAACGTCCTGACTTTC. Protein sequence: CASSLVPQAGANVLTF.